This entry lists 6 T cell receptor gamma chains sequenced from one sample in a study of gammadelta T cells in human blood. TCRdb used CATT to re-call clones from the RT-PCR reads. The sample holds around 100 gamma-chain clones. Sequencing input: Vgamma9Vdelta2 gamma-delta T cells from cord blood. The origin of the receptors is a newborn.

With regard to this clone: One base separates it from a far larger clone, so it is likely a read error. Other DNA sequences in the sample encode the same CDR3. This sequence joins TRGV4 and TRGJP1. Germline CDR1 is EGSTGY and CDR2 is YDSYTSSV. After removal of 8 bases from V and 2 bases from J, the junction contained 2 bases not matched to a gene. This CDR3 has 12 amino acids. The CDR3 DNA follows: TGTGCCACCTACACCACTGGTTGGTTCAAGATATTT. It codes for CATYTTGWFKIF.

This clone has a single count. The protein that TCRdb holds for this DNA derives from a much larger clone and differs from the translated DNA at residue 2, which likely indicates a read error; the protein shown here is translated from the DNA. The chain has TRGV4 and TRGJP1. The germline gives CDR1 EGSTGY, CDR2 YDSYTSSV. The CDR3 totals 12 residues. CDR3 sequence reads: CTTYTTGWFKIF. The CDR3 nucleotides read TGTACCACCTATACCACTGGTTGGTTCAAGATATTT.

Regarding this clone: The TCRdb protein comes from a much larger clone and disagrees with this DNA's translation at residue 5, likely due to a read error; the protein given here is derived from the DNA. V gene TRGV9 combines with J gene TRGJP. The CDR3 spans 16 residues. Germline CDR1 GITISATS, CDR2 ISYDGTV (reference sequence). With 6 bases clipped from V and 4 bases from J, the junction kept 6 bases outside the gene matches. This chain's CDR3 is CALWKDQELGKKIKVF. CDR3 bases: TGTGCCTTGTGGAAGGATCAAGAGTTGGGCAAAAAAATCAAGGTATTT.

Comment on this clone: This DNA's translation differs at residue 3 from TCRdb's protein, which comes from a much larger clone; a read error is likely, and the protein shown is translated from the DNA. V gene TRGV9 combines with J gene TRGJP1. Per germline, CDR1 GITISATS and CDR2 ISYDGTV (reference sequence). This CDR3 spans 15 amino acids. CDR3 sequence reads: CAMWEDDTTGWFKIF. The CDR3 DNA reads as TGTGCCATGTGGGAGGATGATACCACTGGTTGGTTCAAGATATTT.

Worth noting for this clone: It differs at one base from a far larger clone, so likely a read error. Other DNA sequences from this sample encode an identical CDR3 as well. The rearrangement uses TRGV9 and TRGJP. This CDR3 spans 16 amino acids. Per germline, CDR1 GITISATS and CDR2 ISYDGTV (reference sequence). CDR3 sequence: CALWEVRELGKKIKVF. The CDR3 nucleotides are TGTGCCTTGTGGGAGGTGCGTGAGTTGGGCAAGAAAATCAAGGTATTT.

To note about this clone: The protein TCRdb gives is from a much larger clone and does not agree with this DNA's translation at residue 6, likely a read error; the protein shown here comes from the DNA. The chain has TRGV9 and TRGJP. The CDR3 totals 16 residues. The J segment lost 4 bases and the V segment lost 3 bases, leaving 3 bases of the junction unmatched. The V gene's germline CDR1 is GITISATS and CDR2 ISYDGTV (reference sequence). The CDR3, as DNA: TGTGCCTTGTGGGAGAATCAAGAGTTGGGCAAAAAAATCAAGGTATTT. Protein sequence: CALWENQELGKKIKVF.